These 32 T cell receptor beta chains came from one sample sequenced in a study of regulatory T cells in long-lasting Graves disease. As for time point: persistent/refractory GD, antithyroid drugs over 5 years with positive TRAb. RNA from PBMCs was the source of the TCR library. CDR3-region Arm-PCR and iRepertoire HTBI primers produced the TCR beta libraries. TCRdb ran MiXCR on the multiplex PCR reads and lists one entry per CDR3 protein. The profile shows 430,000 or so distinct CDR3 sequences, around 20% of them singletons. The sequenced sample was peripheral blood mononuclear cells (PBMCs), obtained when the disease was refractory, from a patient treated with antithyroid drugs. All receptors derive from a female donor with Graves disease.

This clonotype was seen more than once but under ten times. This sequence joins TRBV11-3 and TRBJ1-4; D is possibly TRBD1 (5 bases). V was pared by 1 base and J by 0 bases, with 15 bases between. The CDR3 covers 18 residues. CDR1 SGHNT and CDR2 YENEEA come from the germline V gene. This CDR3 is CASSLGGRTKATNEKLFF. In nucleotides, the CDR3 is TGTGCCAGCAGCTTAGGAGGTCGGACAAAAGCAACTAATGAAAAACTGTTTTTT.

This clonotype was detected many times. The V call is TRBV28, the J call TRBJ2-7; D ambiguous. Germline CDR1 MDHEN, CDR2 SYDVKM. Trimming left V 5 bases short and J 3 bases short, with 17 bases between. The CDR3 length is 15 residues. The CDR3 sequence: CASSPIYQTNYEQYF. The CDR3 DNA is TGTGCCAGCAGTCCGATCTACCAAACTAACTACGAGCAGTACTTC.

The gene calls are TRBV28 and TRBJ2-7; 9 nucleotides match TRBD1. Germline lookup yields CDR1 MDHEN and CDR2 SYDVKM. The CDR3 sequence is 15 residues long. Unmatched junction bases numbered 12, after V lost 8 bases and J lost 4 bases. CDR3 nucleotides: TGTGCCAGCGGCCTCGGGACAGGGAGCCCGTACGAGCAGTACTTC. This gives the protein CASGLGTGSPYEQYF.

This clonotype was seen many times. For the CDR3, the DNA is TGTGCCAGCAGTTACGGGGGCGAGAATCAGCCCCAGCATTTT. It specifies CASSYGGENQPQHF. The chain carries TRBV6-5 and TRBJ1-5; D might be TRBD1 (6 bases). V was clipped by 2 bases and J by 4 bases, with 9 bases between them. This CDR3 is built from 14 residues. The V gene's germline CDR1 is MNHEY and CDR2 SVGAGI.

This clonotype was detected ten times or more. This chain joins TRBV9 and TRBJ2-7; TRBD2 matches at 8 bases. Germline-derived CDR1 and CDR2 are SGDLS and YYNGEE. This CDR3 spans 14 amino acids. V shed 0 bases and J 2 bases; nucleotides not matched to a gene: 1. CDR3 region: CASSVEAGAYEQYF. CDR3 DNA: TGTGCCAGCAGCGTAGAAGCGGGGGCCTACGAGCAGTACTTC.

This clonotype was detected many times. The rearrangement links TRBV7-3 to TRBJ1-2; TRBD1 matches 9 bases. The CDR3 covers 13 residues. CDR1 is SGHTA, CDR2 FQGTGA, per germline. V lost 8 bases and J lost 4; bases outside the gene matches: 5. The CDR3 DNA reads TGTGCCAGCGGACAGGGGTATGGCTATGGCTACACCTTC. It codes for CASGQGYGYGYTF.

This clonotype was seen at least ten times. This CDR3 reads CSVEDRTGGYGYTF. The CDR3 DNA reads TGCAGCGTTGAAGATCGGACAGGGGGCTATGGCTACACCTTC. J is TRBJ1-2 and V is TRBV29-1; 10 positions agree with TRBD1. CDR1 is SQVTM, CDR2 ANQGSEA, per germline. Germline trimming cut 0 bases from V and 4 bases from J; bases unmatched to any gene: 2. This CDR3 has 14 residues.

This chain links TRBV5-1 with TRBJ2-5; 8 bases are a match to TRBD1. The junction had 1 base not matched to a gene; V was cut back by 0 bases and J by 3 bases. Germline V lookup: CDR1 SGHRS, CDR2 YFSETQ. The CDR3 loop spans 14 amino acids. This chain's CDR3 is CASSLVDREETQYF. The CDR3 DNA reads TGCGCCAGCAGCTTGGTGGACAGGGAAGAGACCCAGTACTTC.

This clonotype showed up many times. This chain connects TRBV2 to TRBJ1-5; D is unresolved. Trimming left V 7 bases short and J 0 bases short, with 10 bases between. Germline values: CDR1 SNHLY, CDR2 FYNNEI. The CDR3 spans 14 residues. As DNA, the CDR3 is TGTGCCAGCAACCCATTCAATAGCAATCAGCCCCAGCATTTT. Protein product: CASNPFNSNQPQHF.

In its sample, this clonotype was seen many times. This sequence joins TRBV12-3 or TRBV12-4 and TRBJ1-1; TRBD1 might be the D (5 bases). The CDR3 has 14 amino acids. The V end lost 2 bases, the J end lost 6 bases, and 13 bases lay between the germline ends. CDR3 DNA sequence: TGTGCCAGCAGTTTAAGGGGTGAACGGGCTGAAGCTTTCTTT. Translated: CASSLRGERAEAFF.

This chain joins TRBV2 and TRBJ2-2, with unresolved D. The CDR3 is 15 amino acids. V was trimmed by 3 bases and J by 0 bases, leaving 8 bases between them. Germline V CDR1 and CDR2: SNHLY, FYNNEI. The CDR3: CASSEGLPNTGELFF. The DNA for the CDR3 is TGTGCCAGCAGTGAGGGCCTGCCGAACACCGGGGAGCTGTTTTTT.

This rearrangement joins TRBV5-1 to TRBJ2-7; D gene ambiguous. Germline CDR1 is SGHRS and CDR2 is YFSETQ. The length of the CDR3 is 14 residues. With 0 bases removed from V and 6 bases from J, the gap between germline ends came to 13 bases. CDR3: CASSLVGNNFEQYF. DNA for the CDR3: TGCGCCAGCAGCTTGGTCGGCAACAACTTCGAGCAGTACTTC.

In its sample, this clonotype was seen many times. The chain joins TRBV28 to TRBJ1-1; TRBD1 matches 7 bases. V gave up 6 bases and J gave up 5 bases; unmatched junction bases: 12. The length of the CDR3 is 15 residues. The germline gives CDR1 MDHEN, CDR2 SYDVKM. CDR3 in amino acids: CASSVTKGAWTEAFF. The DNA for the CDR3 is TGTGCCAGCAGCGTAACTAAGGGGGCTTGGACTGAAGCTTTCTTT.

This clonotype was seen a few times. This chain links TRBV7-8 with TRBJ2-7; perhaps TRBD2 as D (6 bases). The germline CDR1 and CDR2 sequences are SGHVS and FQNEAQ. The CDR3 loop spans 14 amino acids. Trimming left V 3 bases short and J 5 bases short, with 14 bases between. The CDR3 spells CASSLGGRWDEQYF. The CDR3 coding sequence is TGTGCCAGCAGCTTGGGGGGTCGTTGGGACGAGCAGTACTTC.

This clonotype was seen a handful of times. The chain is built from TRBV15 and TRBJ2-7; D possibly corresponds to TRBD1 (6 bases). CDR3 length equals 14 residues. Trimming shortened V by 2 bases and J by 3 bases, and 11 bases separated the two germline ends. Germline V gives CDR1 LNHNV, CDR2 YYDKDF (reference sequence). The CDR3 DNA follows: TGTGCCACCAGCAGATTCGAGGGGGACTACGAGCAGTACTTC. Protein product: CATSRFEGDYEQYF. The complete variable domain, with remaining parts taken from reference TRBV15 and TRBJ2-7, reads DAMVIQNPRYQVTQFGKPVTLSCSQTLNHNVMYWYQQKSSQAPKLLFHYYDKDFNNEADTPDNFQSRRPNTSFCFLDIRSPGLGDTAMYLCATSRFEGDYEQYFGPGTRLTVT.

This clonotype was observed many times. The chain joins TRBV7-9 to TRBJ1-2, with a weak D call TRBD1 (5 bases). Germline CDR1 reads SEHNR; CDR2 reads FQNEAQ (reference sequence). The CDR3 has 13 residues. Trimming removed 5 bases at V and 5 bases at J, with 12 bases between. The CDR3 bases are TGTGCCAGCAGCCCAAGCGGGGCTTATGGCTACACCTTC. Protein: CASSPSGAYGYTF.

This chain joins TRBV5-1 and TRBJ2-5; D not resolved. The CDR3 spans 13 residues. V lost 4 bases, J lost 5 bases, and 12 bases lay in between. Germline V gene data show CDR1 as SGHRS and CDR2 as YFSETQ. The CDR3: CASSLRTGETQYF. CDR3 in DNA: TGCGCCAGCAGCCTGAGGACGGGTGAGACCCAGTACTTC.

This clonotype was seen only a few times. This chain joins TRBV28 and TRBJ2-1; D is unclear. CDR3 length: 13 residues. Germline V CDR1 and CDR2: MDHEN, SYDVKM. The germline V and J ends were trimmed by 5 bases and 3 bases, with 8 bases remaining between them. CDR3 protein: CASSPSLYNEQFF. The CDR3 coding sequence is TGTGCCAGCAGTCCCTCTCTCTACAATGAGCAGTTCTTC.

The rearrangement joins TRBV20-1 to TRBJ2-2; 8 bases fit TRBD2. This CDR3 contains 15 residues. The J segment lost 3 bases and the V segment lost 3 bases, leaving 6 bases of the junction unmatched. The V gene's germline CDR1 is DFQATT and CDR2 SNEGSKA (reference sequence). The CDR3 spells CSASRGGRDTGELFF. As DNA, the CDR3 is TGCAGTGCTAGTCGGGGGGGTAGAGACACCGGGGAGCTGTTTTTT.

The CDR3 loop reads CASSLLHSGANVLTF. CDR3 in DNA: TGCGCCAGCAGCCTCTTGCACTCTGGGGCCAACGTCCTGACTTTC. This chain uses TRBV4-1 with TRBJ2-6; the D is unclear. The germline CDR1 and CDR2 sequences are MGHRA and YSYEKL. V was cut by 4 bases and J by 0 bases, with 7 bases left in between. CDR3 length: 15 amino acids.

This clonotype appeared a few times. A read error may be the cause here, since a much bigger clone is one base away. J is TRBJ2-5 and V is TRBV20-1, with D hard to call. The CDR3 length is 10 residues. The V end was cut by 1 base, the J end by 4 bases, with 1 base between. CDR1 is DFQATT and CDR2 is SNEGSKA in the germline V gene (reference sequence). CDR3 coding DNA: TGCAGTGCTAGAGCAGAGACCCAGTACTTC. It translates to CSARAETQYF.

This clonotype has at least ten counts. The chain combines TRBV5-8 with TRBJ2-5, with TRBD1 identical over 11 bases. CDR3 size: 15 residues. Germline V gives CDR1 SGHTS, CDR2 YDEGEE. Trimming removed 4 bases from V and 5 bases from J; junction bases left unmatched: 7. CDR3 loop: CASSIRTGGVETQYF. CDR3 DNA: TGTGCCAGCAGCATCCGGACAGGGGGCGTCGAGACCCAGTACTTC.

The V call is TRBV20-1, the J call TRBJ2-7; 8 bases are a match to TRBD2. The length of the CDR3 is 15 residues. V was clipped by 3 bases and J by 4 bases; unmatched bases: 11. Germline V gene data show CDR1 as DFQATT and CDR2 as SNEGSKA (reference sequence). CDR3 loop: CSASFFGVAGYEQYF. The CDR3 nucleotides are TGCAGTGCTAGTTTCTTCGGAGTAGCGGGATACGAGCAGTACTTC.

This clonotype occurred many times. The chain has TRBV6-2 or TRBV6-3 and TRBJ1-4, with TRBD1 as a possible D gene (6 bases). Germline CDR1 reads MNHEY; CDR2 reads SVGEGT. The CDR3 length is 14 residues. The V end was cut by 6 bases, the J end by 14 bases, with 22 bases between. The DNA for the CDR3 is TGTGCCAGCAGGAGGACAAGAAATGAGGGGGGCCTGTTTTTT. Amino acids: CASRRTRNEGGLFF.

Many counts were recorded for this clonotype. This chain uses TRBV15 with TRBJ1-1; D is perhaps TRBD1 (5 bases). Looked up from germline, CDR1 is LNHNV and CDR2 is YYDKDF (reference sequence). V was shortened by 0 bases and J by 6 bases, with 17 bases between the two germline ends. There are 16 residues in the CDR3. The CDR3 bases are TGTGCCACCAGCAGAGATGCCACAGGTGCGGGGGCTGAAGCTTTCTTT. It translates to CATSRDATGAGAEAFF.

The V and J genes are TRBV7-9 and TRBJ1-2; 7 nucleotides line up with TRBD1. This CDR3 is built from 15 residues. Germline V gene sequence: CDR1 SEHNR, CDR2 FQNEAQ (reference sequence). With 5 bases clipped from V and 1 base from J, the junction kept 7 bases outside the gene matches. The CDR3 nucleotides are TGTGCCAGCAGCCTACAGGGGACCCTTAACTATGGCTACACCTTC. This sequence encodes CASSLQGTLNYGYTF.

This clonotype was recorded at least ten times. V and J are TRBV2 and TRBJ2-5, with D possibly matching TRBD2 (6 bases). Between the trimmed V and J ends, which lost 0 bases and 5 bases, there was a span of 10 bases. CDR3 length equals 14 residues. Germline CDR1 SNHLY, CDR2 FYNNEI. The CDR3 DNA reads TGTGCCAGCAGTGAAGCTAGTGGAGGGGAGACCCAGTACTTC. Protein product: CASSEASGGETQYF.

There are a few counts of this clonotype. The chain links TRBV5-8 to TRBJ2-5; D is unresolved. The ends were cut back, 3 bases at V and 9 bases at J, with 6 bases in the middle. This CDR3 region has 10 residues. From germline, CDR1 is SGHTS and CDR2 YDEGEE. The chain's CDR3 is CASSSPAQYF. Written as DNA, the CDR3 is TGTGCCAGCAGCTCCCCAGCCCAGTACTTC.

This clonotype showed up many times. One junction end does not reproduce the germline sequence, and a read error may be involved. The rearrangement uses TRBV29-1 and TRBJ1-2, with 9 positions matching TRBD1. The CDR3 totals 13 residues. The germline V gene has CDR1 SQVTM and CDR2 ANQGSEA. The CDR3 is CSVEADRGLRYTF. The CDR3 DNA is TGCAGCGTGGAAGCCGACAGGGGGTTGCGCTACACCTTC.

This clonotype was detected many times. The genes are TRBV6-1 and TRBJ2-2; 12 bases fit TRBD1. V shed 6 bases and J 5 bases; nucleotides not matched to a gene: 4. Germline CDR1 reads MNHNS; CDR2 reads SASEGT. CDR3 length: 15 residues. The CDR3 loop reads CASRPGQGATGELFF. Written as DNA, the CDR3 is TGTGCCAGCAGACCGGGACAGGGGGCGACCGGGGAGCTGTTTTTT.

Ten or more counts support this clonotype. The rearrangement uses TRBV6-1 and TRBJ2-5, with 8 bases lining up with TRBD2. Germline lookup yields CDR1 MNHNS and CDR2 SASEGT. This CDR3 is built from 16 residues. Trimming took 7 bases from V and 1 from J; bases not matched to a gene: 11. DNA for the CDR3: TGTGCCAGCACCTTCGGCGCGGGAGGATTCCAAGAGACCCAGTACTTC. It is translated as CASTFGAGGFQETQYF.

V and J are TRBV7-2 and TRBJ2-3; D unresolved. CDR1 and CDR2 from the germline V gene are SGHTA and FQGNSA. The CDR3 contains 16 residues. Trimming removed 0 bases from V and 5 bases from J, with 15 bases in between. The CDR3 nucleotides are TGTGCCAGCAGCTTAGCTAGGGTAGTGGCGAAAGATACGCAGTATTTT. Its translation is CASSLARVVAKDTQYF.